This T cell receptor (beta chain) was retrieved from a study of patients and donors after allogeneic stem cell transplantation. TCRdb used MiXCR to reprocess the RT-PCR reads, holding one entry per CDR3 protein. The repertoire consists of around 27,000 distinct CDR3 sequences, with roughly 8% occurring once and the leading ten covering nearly 50%. Per germline, CDR1 MDHEN and CDR2 SYDVKM. The ends were cut back, 6 bases at V and 1 base at J, with 15 bases in the middle. The CDR3 length is 15 residues. This clonotype was observed a few times. The sequence derives from a human donor who was either an allogeneic HSCT recipient or a stem cell or donor lymphocyte infusion donor (not recorded which). It is not recorded whose cells these are; they may come from a transplant donor. Sequenced material: blood, either unsorted or a sorted T cell fraction (not recorded which). This chain joins TRBV28 and TRBJ2-5; possible D gene TRBD2, 6 bases. The CDR3: CASSPPRGTQETQYF. In DNA form, the CDR3 reads TGTGCCAGCAGCCCCCCCCGGGGGACCCAAGAGACCCAGTACTTC.